These 12 T cell receptor beta chains share one sample of origin, sequenced in a study of T cells in Graves' hyperthyroidism and ophthalmopathy. Amplified regions were TCR beta CDR3 sequences from RNA transcripts. The TCR CDR3 first-round RT-PCR relied on the HTBI primer set. MiXCR, applied by TCRdb to the multiplex PCR reads, yields one record per CDR3 protein. The profile shows roughly 280,000 distinct CDR3 sequences, approximately 23% of them singletons. Sequenced sample: blood. Every receptor here comes from a man aged 25 to 45 with Graves' ophthalmopathy.

In its sample, this clonotype was seen a few times. The CDR3 nucleotides read TGTGCCAGCCTCCGGCAGGGGGCCTACAATGAGCAGTTCTTC. It specifies CASLRQGAYNEQFF. The gene calls are TRBV28 and TRBJ2-1; 7 bases fit TRBD1. This CDR3 spans 14 amino acids. Germline V gene data show CDR1 as MDHEN and CDR2 as SYDVKM. V shed 8 bases, J shed 2 bases, and the junction held 6 bases outside the gene matches. Based on the CDR3 plus reference TRBV28 and TRBJ2-1, the full variable domain is DVKVTQSSRYLVKRTGEKVFLECVQDMDHENMFWYRQDPGLGLRLIYFSYDVKMKEKGDIPEGYSVSREKKERFSLILESASTNQTSMYLCASLRQGAYNEQFFGPGTRLTVL.

CDR3 sequence: CASSLMGGLAKNIQYF. CDR3 in DNA: TGTGCCAGCAGCTTAATGGGGGGGCTAGCCAAAAACATTCAGTACTTC. V and J are TRBV11-3 and TRBJ2-4; D may be TRBD2 (7 bases). The ends were cut back, 2 bases at V and 0 bases at J, with 11 bases in the middle. Germline loops: CDR1 SGHNT, CDR2 YENEEA. The CDR3 has 16 residues.

The chain employs TRBV2 and TRBJ2-2; D call uncertain. The CDR3 extends over 11 amino acids. CDR1 and CDR2 from the germline V gene are SNHLY and FYNNEI. V lost 7 bases to trimming and J lost 7 bases, with 7 bases between them. This chain's CDR3 is CASTFIGELFF. CDR3 bases: TGTGCCAGCACCTTTATCGGGGAGCTGTTTTTT.

The chain recombines TRBV6-1 with TRBJ2-3, with TRBD2 matching over 14 bases. The CDR3 has 20 amino acids. The germline gives CDR1 MNHNS, CDR2 SASEGT. V was clipped by 6 bases and J by 2 bases; unmatched bases: 16. CDR3 protein: CASSPSSGLAGVGVTDTQYF. The CDR3 DNA reads TGTGCCAGCAGCCCTTCCTCGGGACTAGCGGGAGTGGGGGTCACAGATACGCAGTATTTT.

This clonotype was recorded many times. The chain joins TRBV11-3 to TRBJ2-1; D is undetermined. The CDR3 runs to 17 residues. With 1 base removed from V and 2 bases from J, the gap between germline ends came to 15 bases. Per germline, CDR1 SGHNT and CDR2 YENEEA. This CDR3 is CASSLGEGRAPYNEQFF. Written as DNA, the CDR3 is TGTGCCAGCAGCTTAGGGGAAGGTCGGGCTCCCTACAATGAGCAGTTCTTC.

This clonotype was seen at least ten times. The chain is built from TRBV28 and TRBJ2-7, with D perhaps matching TRBD1 (5 bases). The CDR3 totals 17 residues. Trimming took 5 bases from V and 3 from J, leaving 23 bases between them. CDR1 and CDR2 from the germline V gene are MDHEN and SYDVKM. The CDR3 DNA follows: TGTGCCAGCAGTCCCCGCGAGGACAATTTTTTGTTCTACGAGCAGTACTTC. It yields the protein CASSPREDNFLFYEQYF.

V and J are TRBV20-1 and TRBJ2-1; D not resolved. CDR3 length equals 15 residues. Looked up from germline, CDR1 is DFQATT and CDR2 is SNEGSKA (reference sequence). V was trimmed by 0 bases and J by 1 base, leaving 10 bases between them. In DNA form, the CDR3 reads TGCAGTGCTAGAGATCGAGGCTTTTCCTACAATGAGCAGTTCTTC. Translation: CSARDRGFSYNEQFF.

V gene TRBV27 combines with J gene TRBJ1-2, with a tentative D call TRBD1 (5 bases). Trimming shortened V by 6 bases and J by 3 bases, and 14 bases separated the two germline ends. Germline V gene lookup returns CDR1 MNHEY and CDR2 SMNVEV (reference sequence). This CDR3 has 14 amino acids. The CDR3, as DNA: TGTGCCAGCAGCCCCGAAGGGGTCGACTATGGCTACACCTTC. Protein sequence: CASSPEGVDYGYTF.

To note about this clonotype: One junction end does not reproduce the germline sequence, and a read error may be involved. The chain joins TRBV28 to TRBJ2-1, with TRBD2 matching over 8 bases. Per the germline V gene, CDR1 is MDHEN and CDR2 is SYDVKM. The CDR3 runs to 14 residues. The CDR3 region is CAGQTSGAHNEQSF. CDR3 nucleotides: TGTGCCGGCCAAACTAGCGGAGCACACAATGAGCAGTCCTTC. Looking up the rest from reference TRBV28 and TRBJ2-1 gives the full variable domain: DVKVTQSSRYLVKRTGEKVFLECVQDMDHENMFWYRQDPGLGLRLIYFSYDVKMKEKGDIPEGYSVSREKKERFSLILESASTNQTSMYLCAGQTSGAHNEQSFGPGTRLTVL.

This chain joins TRBV24-1 and TRBJ2-5; a possible D gene is TRBD2 (6 bases). The V gene's germline CDR1 is KGHDR and CDR2 SFDVKD. The CDR3 sequence is 15 residues long. The V end lost 4 bases, the J end lost 4 bases, and 15 bases lay between the germline ends. In nucleotides, the CDR3 is TGTGCCACCAGTGAGGGCGGGGTCATAGGAGAGACCCAGTACTTC. It codes for CATSEGGVIGETQYF.

The CDR3 DNA sequence: TGTGCCATCAGTGAGGGCCTCAATGAGCAGTTCTTC. It specifies CAISEGLNEQFF. The chain carries TRBV10-3 and TRBJ2-1; the D is unclear. The germline gives CDR1 ENHRY, CDR2 SYGVKD. This CDR3 spans 12 amino acids. The V end lost 2 bases, the J end lost 6 bases, and 5 bases lay between the germline ends.

A few counts support this clonotype. The chain carries TRBV19 and TRBJ1-5; no clear D gene. This CDR3 spans 16 amino acids. Trimming removed 3 bases from V and 1 base from J, with 13 bases in between. Germline-derived CDR1 and CDR2 are LNHDA and SQIVND (reference sequence). CDR3 sequence (DNA): TGTGCCAGTAGTATGACTCGGGCCCCAAGCAATCAGCCCCAGCATTTT. Its protein product is CASSMTRAPSNQPQHF.